This record concerns one TCR beta chain sequence. The data originate from a study of blood T cell repertoires in COVID-19. As for the study in general: There were acute and convalescent COVID-19 samples, and they came from the United States, Italy and Spain. PBMCs, B-cell-depleted T cells, or T cells were the source of the cDNA or gDNA that made up the material.

Patients from Seattle were sampled longitudinally, starting during active infection. As processed by the authors: Using reference gene primer amplification, nucleated cell counts were estimated. Sequenced by immunoSEQ multiplex PCR; TCRdb stores in-frame clones only, minus some. V and J calls and clone size are as listed in that table; D and trimming were resolved from the DNA. The table lists 150,000 to 200,000 clones, around four fifths of them singletons. Material: peripheral blood. The receptor comes from a woman between 70 and 85 years old with COVID-19, enrolled during active disease.

CDR3 sequence: CASRAQGTYSNQPQHF. The CDR3 DNA is TGTGCCAGTAGGGCTCAGGGGACGTATAGCAATCAGCCCCAGCATTTT. This chain uses TRBV19 with TRBJ1-5, with D possibly being TRBD1 (6 bases). This CDR3 region has 16 residues. V shed 6 bases and J shed 0 bases, with 15 bases lying between them. CDR1 and CDR2 from the germline V gene are LNHDA and SQIVND (reference sequence).